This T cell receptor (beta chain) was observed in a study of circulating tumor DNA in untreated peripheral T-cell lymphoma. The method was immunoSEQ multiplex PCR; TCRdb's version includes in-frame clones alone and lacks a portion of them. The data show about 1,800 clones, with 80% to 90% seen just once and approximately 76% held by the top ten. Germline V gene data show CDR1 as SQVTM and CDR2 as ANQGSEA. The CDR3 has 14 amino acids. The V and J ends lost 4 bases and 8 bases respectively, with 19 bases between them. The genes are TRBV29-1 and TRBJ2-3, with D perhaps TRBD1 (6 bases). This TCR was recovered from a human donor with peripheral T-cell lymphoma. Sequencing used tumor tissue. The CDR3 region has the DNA TGCAGCGTTGCAGTTTCAGGGGTCACGGGTACGCAGTATTTT. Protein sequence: CSVAVSGVTGTQYF.